This TCR beta chain derives from a study of blood T cell repertoires in COVID-19. Study summary: Specimens from acute and convalescent COVID-19 originated in the United States, Italy and Spain.

Those enrolled, adults aged roughly 18 to 100 years, came from about 24 US areas. The CDR3 is 16 amino acids. Germline lookup yields CDR1 SGHDT and CDR2 YYEEEE. V lost 4 bases and J lost 10, with 21 bases in between. TCRdb's copy holds only in-frame clones and misses some; the assay was immunoSEQ multiplex PCR. The sample consists of fewer than 250,000 clones, 80% to 90% of them appearing once. This chain uses TRBV5-6 with TRBJ1-6, with D possibly being TRBD1 (5 bases). The origin of this receptor is a woman aged 40 to 50 with acute COVID-19. Sequencing was performed on PBMCs or T cells enriched from blood (not recorded which). The CDR3 region is CASSRAGRYQGSPLHF. CDR3 sequence (DNA): TGTGCCAGCAGCCGGGCGGGACGATACCAGGGATCACCCCTCCACTTT.